Presented here are 10 T cell receptor beta chains from one specimen sequenced in a study of technical replicates of blood from a handful of donors. TCRdb's table, derived via immunoSEQ multiplex PCR, lists solely in-frame clones and lacks some. This sample carries 65,000 to 85,000 clones, over 80% of them seen once, and the ten largest clones take 0.27%. Sample: T cells isolated from PBMCs. These receptors were taken from a human donor in good health.

The V and J genes are TRBV13 and TRBJ2-3; TRBD2 matches 8 bases. Germline V gene lookup returns CDR1 PRHDT and CDR2 FYEKMQ (reference sequence). The CDR3 is 16 residues long. Losses at the gene ends were 0 bases for V and 3 bases for J; bases not matched to a gene: 5. The CDR3 reads CASSLGPAGGTDTQYF. CDR3 DNA sequence: TGTGCCAGCAGCTTAGGCCCGGCGGGGGGAACAGATACGCAGTATTTT.

The V call is TRBV6-1, the J call TRBJ2-1; D might be TRBD2 (7 bases). Trimming took 4 bases from V and 2 from J, leaving 12 bases between them. Germline V gives CDR1 MNHNS, CDR2 SASEGT. The CDR3 loop spans 15 amino acids. Here the CDR3 DNA reads TGTGCCAGCAGTGCTTCCGGGGGGCCCTACAATGAGCAGTTCTTC. Translation: CASSASGGPYNEQFF.

This chain uses TRBV19 with TRBJ1-5; D call uncertain. The CDR3 loop spans 16 amino acids. Trimming removed 7 bases from V and 5 bases from J, with 21 bases in between. Germline V gene lookup returns CDR1 LNHDA and CDR2 SQIVND (reference sequence). The chain's CDR3 is CASNFGSLGGHQPQHF. CDR3 nucleotides: TGTGCCAGTAATTTTGGGTCGTTAGGAGGGCATCAGCCCCAGCATTTT.

The chain couples TRBV9 to TRBJ1-5; a possible D gene is TRBD1 (5 bases). Germline V gives CDR1 SGDLS, CDR2 YYNGEE. Trimming cost V 4 bases and J 0 bases, with 23 bases left between them. The CDR3 spans 19 residues. The CDR3 nucleotides are TGTGCCAGCAGCCCCGGGGGGGGGAATGGCCTCTATAGCAATCAGCCCCAGCATTTT. It encodes CASSPGGGNGLYSNQPQHF.

The V call is TRBV28, the J call TRBJ2-1; TRBD2 is a possible D gene (5 bases). The CDR3 totals 16 residues. Per germline, CDR1 MDHEN and CDR2 SYDVKM. Trimming stripped 6 bases from V and 0 bases from J, with 15 bases between. CDR3 DNA sequence: TGTGCCAGCAGCCCATTAAGAACTAGCTCCTACAATGAGCAGTTCTTC. Translation gives CASSPLRTSSYNEQFF.

As to this clone: A read error may account for a junction end that differs from germline. The gene calls are TRBV7-9 and TRBJ1-4; 8 positions match TRBD1. Germline assignment: CDR1 SEHNR and CDR2 FQNEAQ (reference sequence). The CDR3 is made up of 12 amino acids. This CDR3 is CASSSDIRDRSF. The CDR3 nucleotides read TGTGCCAGCAGTTCAGATATCCGGGACAGGTCTTTT.

This chain connects TRBV5-1 to TRBJ1-2, with 8 nucleotides matching TRBD1. V lost 0 bases to trimming and J lost 8 bases; unmatched junction nucleotides: 9. Germline V CDR1 and CDR2: SGHRS, YFSETQ. There are 15 residues in the CDR3. CDR3 bases: TGCGCCAGCAGCTTGGATGGACAGGGTCTACGAGGCTACACCTTC. It specifies CASSLDGQGLRGYTF. The full variable domain, its missing parts supplied by reference TRBV5-1 and TRBJ1-2, is KAGVTQTPRYLIKTRGQQVTLSCSPISGHRSVSWYQQTPGQGLQFLFEYFSETQRNKGNFPGRFSGRQFSNSRSEMNVSTLELGDSALYLCASSLDGQGLRGYTFGSGTRLTVV.

The gene calls are TRBV2 and TRBJ2-1; TRBD2 matches at 7 bases. The germline gives CDR1 SNHLY, CDR2 FYNNEI. The length of the CDR3 is 13 residues. V was pared by 9 bases and J by 4 bases, with 6 bases of the junction left unmatched. CDR3 loop: CARAGIEYNEQFF. The CDR3 bases are TGTGCCAGAGCGGGGATAGAGTACAATGAGCAGTTCTTC.

J is TRBJ2-3 and V is TRBV7-8; 10 nucleotides match TRBD1. V lost 5 bases and J lost 5; bases outside the gene matches: 4. From germline, CDR1 is SGHVS and CDR2 FQNEAQ. This CDR3 has 14 residues. CDR3 loop: CASSRDRGLDTQYF. Here the CDR3 DNA reads TGTGCCAGCAGCCGGGACAGGGGTTTAGATACGCAGTATTTT.

The J gene is TRBJ1-1, the V gene TRBV7-3; D is undetermined. Germline V gene lookup returns CDR1 SGHTA and CDR2 FQGTGA. Trimming took 4 bases from V and 8 from J, leaving 11 bases between them. This CDR3 spans 12 amino acids. The CDR3 DNA reads as TGTGCCAGCAGCTCTCAGACGGGAGAAGCTTTCTTT. It yields the protein CASSSQTGEAFF.